The 10 T cell receptor beta chains listed next were all sequenced from one sample in a study of control samples from healthy donors and cancer patients. TCRdb's copy holds only in-frame clones and misses some; the assay was immunoSEQ multiplex PCR. This sample's clone table lists under 200,000 clones. Input material: blood. The receptors derive from a woman aged 25 to 39 in good health.

V is TRBV29-1 and J is TRBJ1-1, with D uncertain. Germline loops: CDR1 SQVTM, CDR2 ANQGSEA. The CDR3 is 13 residues long. Between the trimmed V and J ends, which lost 1 base and 7 bases, there was a span of 13 bases. The CDR3 spells CSVEGLEGIEAFF. The CDR3 DNA is TGCAGCGTTGAAGGACTCGAGGGTATTGAAGCTTTCTTT.

The J gene is TRBJ2-5, the V gene TRBV19; D is perhaps TRBD1 (5 bases). The V and J ends lost 2 bases and 5 bases respectively, with 12 bases between them. The CDR3 runs 14 residues. Germline V gene lookup returns CDR1 LNHDA and CDR2 SQIVND (reference sequence). For the CDR3, the DNA is TGTGCCAGTAGTATAAGTCTCAGGGTGGAGACCCAGTACTTC. Its protein product is CASSISLRVETQYF.

This sequence joins TRBV5-1 and TRBJ1-1; TRBD1 is a possible D gene (5 bases). The CDR3 totals 14 residues. Germline V gives CDR1 SGHRS, CDR2 YFSETQ. Trimming pared 3 bases from V and 5 bases from J, leaving 14 bases between. The DNA of the CDR3 is TGCGCCAGCAGCTCGCAGGGAGTGGGGACTGAAGCTTTCTTT. Its translation is CASSSQGVGTEAFF.

This chain links TRBV7-2 with TRBJ2-2; D unclear. The CDR3 spans 15 residues. Germline assignment: CDR1 SGHTA and CDR2 FQGNSA. V dropped 0 bases and J dropped 7 bases, with 12 bases sitting between them. The CDR3 is CASSLAPGPFGELFF. The CDR3 region has the DNA TGTGCCAGCAGCTTAGCGCCGGGCCCCTTCGGGGAGCTGTTTTTT.

The chain recombines TRBV28 with TRBJ2-2; 7 positions agree with TRBD1. Germline V gives CDR1 MDHEN, CDR2 SYDVKM. The CDR3 has 14 amino acids. V was clipped by 6 bases and J by 7 bases; unmatched bases: 8. The CDR3 DNA reads TGTGCCAGCAGCTCGACAGGGCAACGCGGGGAGCTGTTTTTT. The encoded protein is CASSSTGQRGELFF.

V is TRBV18 and J is TRBJ1-2; 8 bases map to TRBD1. In germline, CDR1 is KGHSH, CDR2 LQKENI. The length of the CDR3 is 16 residues. The junction had 6 bases not matched to a gene; V was cut back by 0 bases and J by 3 bases. The CDR3 is CASSPPTGEQDYGYTF. In DNA, the CDR3 is TGTGCCAGCTCACCACCGACAGGGGAGCAGGACTATGGCTACACCTTC.

V is TRBV5-1 and J is TRBJ2-5, with D unclear. The CDR3 contains 11 residues. Germline CDR1 SGHRS, CDR2 YFSETQ. Trimming pared 1 base from V and 4 bases from J, leaving 2 bases between. CDR3 nucleotide sequence: TGCGCCAGCAGCTTGTCAGAGACCCAGTACTTC. This codes for CASSLSETQYF.

V is TRBV4-1 and J is TRBJ1-2; D call uncertain. The length of the CDR3 is 16 residues. V was pared by 0 bases and J by 4 bases, with 15 bases between. Germline CDR1 is MGHRA and CDR2 is YSYEKL. CDR3 sequence (DNA): TGCGCCAGCAGCCAAGATCCGCAACAGCCAGCCTATGGCTACACCTTC. It yields the protein CASSQDPQQPAYGYTF.

The rearrangement links TRBV19 to TRBJ1-3, with TRBD1 as a possible D gene (6 bases). The V end was cut by 8 bases, the J end by 0 bases, with 14 bases between. Looked up from germline, CDR1 is LNHDA and CDR2 is SQIVND (reference sequence). The CDR3 totals 15 residues. This chain's CDR3 is CASRKRGDSGNTIYF. The CDR3, as DNA: TGTGCCAGTCGGAAAAGGGGGGACTCTGGAAACACCATATATTTT.

The V call is TRBV11-2, the J call TRBJ2-1; 9 bases line up with TRBD2. This CDR3 has 15 amino acids. Per the germline V gene, CDR1 is SGHAT and CDR2 is FQNNGV. The V gene end was trimmed by 2 bases and the J gene end by 8 bases; junction bases not matched to a gene: 7. Here the CDR3 reads CASSLLAGMSYEQFF. The CDR3 bases are TGTGCCAGCAGCTTACTAGCGGGGATGAGCTATGAGCAGTTCTTC.